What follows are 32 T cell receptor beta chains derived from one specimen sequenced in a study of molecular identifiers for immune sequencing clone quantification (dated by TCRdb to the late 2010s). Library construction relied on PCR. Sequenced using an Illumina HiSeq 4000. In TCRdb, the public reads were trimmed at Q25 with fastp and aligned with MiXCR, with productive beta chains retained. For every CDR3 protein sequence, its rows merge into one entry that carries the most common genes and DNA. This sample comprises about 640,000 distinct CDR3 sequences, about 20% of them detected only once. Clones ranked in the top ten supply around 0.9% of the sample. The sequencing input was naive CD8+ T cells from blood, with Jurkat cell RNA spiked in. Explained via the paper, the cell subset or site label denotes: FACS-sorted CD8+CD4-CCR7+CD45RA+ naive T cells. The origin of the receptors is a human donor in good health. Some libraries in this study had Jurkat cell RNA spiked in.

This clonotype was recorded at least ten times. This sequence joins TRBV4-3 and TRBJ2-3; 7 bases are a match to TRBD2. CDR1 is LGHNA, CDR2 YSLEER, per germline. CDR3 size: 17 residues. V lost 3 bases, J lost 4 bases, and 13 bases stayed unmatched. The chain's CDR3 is CASSHDSVGGPPDTQYF. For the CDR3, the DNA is TGCGCCAGCAGCCATGACAGCGTGGGAGGGCCCCCAGATACGCAGTATTTT.

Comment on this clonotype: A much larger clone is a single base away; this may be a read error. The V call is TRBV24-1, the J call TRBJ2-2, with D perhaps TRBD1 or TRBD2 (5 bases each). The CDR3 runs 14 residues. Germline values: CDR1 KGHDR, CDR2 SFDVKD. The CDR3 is CATSDFLGTGEQFF. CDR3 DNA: TGTGCCACCAGTGATTTTCTGGGGACCGGGGAGCAGTTTTTT.

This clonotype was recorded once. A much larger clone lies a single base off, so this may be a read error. CDR3 amino acids: CSVELAGDAYSEQFF. The CDR3, as DNA: TGCAGCGTTGAACTAGCGGGAGACGCCTACAGTGAGCAGTTCTTC. The chain links TRBV29-1 to TRBJ2-1, with 10 bases aligning to TRBD2. Per the germline V gene, CDR1 is SQVTM and CDR2 is ANQGSEA. The CDR3 has 15 residues.

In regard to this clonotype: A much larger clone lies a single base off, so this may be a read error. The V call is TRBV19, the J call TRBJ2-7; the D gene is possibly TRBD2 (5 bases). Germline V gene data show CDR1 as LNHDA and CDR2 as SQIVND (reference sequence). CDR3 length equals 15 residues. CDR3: CVSRSGPGSSYEQYF. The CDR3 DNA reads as TGTGTCAGTAGGTCGGGCCCGGGAAGCTCCTACGAGCAGTACTTC.

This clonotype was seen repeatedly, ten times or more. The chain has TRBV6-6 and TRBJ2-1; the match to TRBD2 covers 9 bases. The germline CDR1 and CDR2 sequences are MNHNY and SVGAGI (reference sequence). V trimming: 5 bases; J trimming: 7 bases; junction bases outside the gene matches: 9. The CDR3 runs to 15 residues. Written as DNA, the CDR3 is TGTGCCAGCAGTATAGTTAGCGGGGGAGGGAATGAGCAGTTCTTC. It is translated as CASSIVSGGGNEQFF.

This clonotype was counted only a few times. The CDR3 region has the DNA TGTGCCAGCAGCCGACAGGGGTACAATCAGCCCCAGCATTTT. As protein: CASSRQGYNQPQHF. This chain connects TRBV27 to TRBJ1-5, with TRBD1 identical over 8 bases. Germline V gene data show CDR1 as MNHEY and CDR2 as SMNVEV (reference sequence). This CDR3 is built from 14 residues. Trimming cost V 6 bases and J 3 bases; bases outside gene matches: 4.

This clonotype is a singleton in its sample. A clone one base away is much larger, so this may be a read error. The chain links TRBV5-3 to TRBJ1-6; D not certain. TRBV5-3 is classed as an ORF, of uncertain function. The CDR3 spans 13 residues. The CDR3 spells CARSLENNSPLHF. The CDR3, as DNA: TGTGCCAGAAGTTTGGAAAATAATTCACCCCTCCACTTT.

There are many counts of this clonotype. CDR3 sequence (DNA): TGTGCCAGCACGGACAGGAGTTCTAACACCGGGGAGCTGTTTTTT. Translated, it gives CASTDRSSNTGELFF. The V gene is TRBV28, the J gene TRBJ2-2; 7 bases are shared with TRBD1. The CDR3 length is 15 residues. V shed 7 bases, J shed 2 bases, and the junction held 7 bases outside the gene matches. Germline values: CDR1 MDHEN, CDR2 SYDVKM.

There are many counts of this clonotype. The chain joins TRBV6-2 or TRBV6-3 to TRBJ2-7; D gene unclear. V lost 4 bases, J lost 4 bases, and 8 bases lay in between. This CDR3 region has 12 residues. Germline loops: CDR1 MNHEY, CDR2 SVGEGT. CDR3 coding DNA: TGTGCCAGCAGTTTCAACTTATACGAGCAGTACTTC. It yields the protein CASSFNLYEQYF.

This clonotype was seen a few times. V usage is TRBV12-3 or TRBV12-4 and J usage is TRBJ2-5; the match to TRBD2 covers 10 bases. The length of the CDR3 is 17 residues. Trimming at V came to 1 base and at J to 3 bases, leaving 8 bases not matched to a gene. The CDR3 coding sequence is TGTGCCAGCAGTTTAGTAGGGCTAGCGGGGGAGAAAGAGACCCAGTACTTC. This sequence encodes CASSLVGLAGEKETQYF.

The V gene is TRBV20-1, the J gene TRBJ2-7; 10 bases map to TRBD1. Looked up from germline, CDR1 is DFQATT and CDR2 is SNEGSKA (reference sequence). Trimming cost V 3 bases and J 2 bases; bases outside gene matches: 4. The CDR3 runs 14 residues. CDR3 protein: CSASRTGGAYEQYF. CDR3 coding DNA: TGCAGTGCTAGTCGGACAGGGGGTGCCTACGAGCAGTACTTC.

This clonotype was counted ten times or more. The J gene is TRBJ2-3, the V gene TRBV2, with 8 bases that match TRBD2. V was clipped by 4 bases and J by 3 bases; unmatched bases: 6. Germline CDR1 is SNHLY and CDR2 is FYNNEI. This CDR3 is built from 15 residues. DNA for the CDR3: TGTGCCAGCAGTGGCGAGCGGGGGAGAACAGATACGCAGTATTTT. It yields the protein CASSGERGRTDTQYF. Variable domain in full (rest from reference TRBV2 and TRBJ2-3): EPEVTQTPSHQVTQMGQEVILRCVPISNHLYFYWYRQILGQKVEFLVSFYNNEISEKSEIFDDQFSVERPDGSNFTLKIRSTKLEDSAMYFCASSGERGRTDTQYFGPGTRLTVL.

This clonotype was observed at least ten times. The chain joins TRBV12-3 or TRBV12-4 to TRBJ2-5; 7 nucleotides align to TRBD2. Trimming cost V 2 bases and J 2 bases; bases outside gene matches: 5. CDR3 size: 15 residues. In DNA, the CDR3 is TGTGCCAGCAGTTTAATCGGGGGGAAACAAGAGACCCAGTACTTC. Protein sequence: CASSLIGGKQETQYF.

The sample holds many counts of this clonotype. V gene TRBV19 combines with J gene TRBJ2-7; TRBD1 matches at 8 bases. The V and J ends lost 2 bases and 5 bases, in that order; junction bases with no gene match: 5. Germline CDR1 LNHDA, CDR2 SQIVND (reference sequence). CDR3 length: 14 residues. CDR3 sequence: CASSILDRVDEQYF. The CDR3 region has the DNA TGTGCCAGTAGTATATTGGACAGGGTTGACGAGCAGTACTTC.

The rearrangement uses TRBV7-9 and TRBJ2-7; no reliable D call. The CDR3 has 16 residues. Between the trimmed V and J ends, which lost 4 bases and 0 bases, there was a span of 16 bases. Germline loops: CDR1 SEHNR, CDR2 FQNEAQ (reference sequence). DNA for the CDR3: TGTGCCAGCAGCTCACATACAGAGGAAAGCTCCTACGAGCAGTACTTC. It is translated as CASSSHTEESSYEQYF. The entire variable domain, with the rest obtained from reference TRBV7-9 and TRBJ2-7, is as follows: DTGVSQNPRHKITKRGQNVTFRCDPISEHNRLYWYRQTLGQGPEFLTYFQNEAQLEKSRLLSDRFSAERPKGSFSTLEIQRTEQGDSAMYLCASSSHTEESSYEQYFGPGTRLTVT.

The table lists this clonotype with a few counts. The CDR3 coding sequence is TGTGCCAGCAGCATTCACGGGGGGGGGTACTCCTACGAGCAGTACTTC. The encoded protein is CASSIHGGGYSYEQYF. The chain is built from TRBV21-1 and TRBJ2-7; the D call TRBD1 from the table was never checked on the DNA. TRBV21-1 is a pseudogene segment. There are 16 residues in the CDR3.

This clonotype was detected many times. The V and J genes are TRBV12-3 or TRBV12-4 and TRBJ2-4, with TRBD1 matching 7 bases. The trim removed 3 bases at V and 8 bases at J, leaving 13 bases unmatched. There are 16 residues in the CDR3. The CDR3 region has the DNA TGTGCCAGCAGTTTGGGTCAGGGGGACGAGGAGGACATTCAGTACTTC. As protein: CASSLGQGDEEDIQYF.

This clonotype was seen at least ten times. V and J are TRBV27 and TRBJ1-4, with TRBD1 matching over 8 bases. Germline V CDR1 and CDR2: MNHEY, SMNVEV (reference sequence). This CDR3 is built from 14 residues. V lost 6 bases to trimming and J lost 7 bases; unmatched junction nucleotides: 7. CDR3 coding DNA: TGTGCCAGCAGGTCAGGGGGCAGTGGTGAAAAACTGTTTTTT. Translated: CASRSGGSGEKLFF.

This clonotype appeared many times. The CDR3 reads CAWSSAYGYTF. The DNA of the CDR3 is TGTGCCTGGAGTTCGGCCTATGGCTACACCTTC. This chain links TRBV30 with TRBJ1-2; D ambiguous. Between the trimmed V and J ends, which lost 2 bases and 4 bases, there was a span of 5 bases. This CDR3 is 11 amino acids long. Germline V gives CDR1 GTSNPN, CDR2 SVGIG (reference sequence).

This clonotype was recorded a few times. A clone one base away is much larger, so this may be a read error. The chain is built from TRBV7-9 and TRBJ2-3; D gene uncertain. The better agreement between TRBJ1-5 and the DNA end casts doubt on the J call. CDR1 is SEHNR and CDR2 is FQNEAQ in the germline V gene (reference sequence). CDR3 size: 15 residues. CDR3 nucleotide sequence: TGTGCCAGCAGCTTTTCTTCTGGGATAGAAGATACGCAGCATTTT. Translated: CASSFSSGIEDTQHF.

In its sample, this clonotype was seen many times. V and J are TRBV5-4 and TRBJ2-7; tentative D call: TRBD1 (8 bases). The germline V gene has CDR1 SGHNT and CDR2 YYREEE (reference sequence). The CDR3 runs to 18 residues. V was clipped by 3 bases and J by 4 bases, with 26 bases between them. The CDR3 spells CASSSPLGGDRTEYEQYF. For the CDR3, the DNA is TGTGCCAGCAGCTCCCCCTTGGGGGGGGACAGGACTGAATACGAGCAGTACTTC. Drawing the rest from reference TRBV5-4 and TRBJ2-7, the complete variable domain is ETGVTQSPTHLIKTRGQQVTLRCSSQSGHNTVSWYQQALGQGPQFIFQYYREEENGRGNFPPRFSGLQFPNYSSELNVNALELDDSALYLCASSSPLGGDRTEYEQYFGPGTRLTVT.

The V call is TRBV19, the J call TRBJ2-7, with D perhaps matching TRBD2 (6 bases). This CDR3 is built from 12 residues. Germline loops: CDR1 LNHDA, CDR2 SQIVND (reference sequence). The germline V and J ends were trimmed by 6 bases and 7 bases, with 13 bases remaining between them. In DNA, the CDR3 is TGTGCCAGTAGAGATCCGGGAGCAGAGCAGTACTTC. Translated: CASRDPGAEQYF.

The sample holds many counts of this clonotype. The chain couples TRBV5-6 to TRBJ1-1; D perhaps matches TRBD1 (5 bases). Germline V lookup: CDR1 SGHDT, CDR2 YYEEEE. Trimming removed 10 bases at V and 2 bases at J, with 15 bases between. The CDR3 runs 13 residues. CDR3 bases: TGTGCCGGGCACAGGACGGGAAACACTGAAGCTTTCTTT. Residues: CAGHRTGNTEAFF.

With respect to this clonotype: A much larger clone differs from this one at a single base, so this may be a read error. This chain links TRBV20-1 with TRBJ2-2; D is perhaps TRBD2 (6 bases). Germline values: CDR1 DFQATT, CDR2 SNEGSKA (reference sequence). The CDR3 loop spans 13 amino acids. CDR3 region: CSARRGNTGELIF. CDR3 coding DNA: TGCAGTGCTAGACGGGGGAACACCGGGGAGCTGATTTTT.

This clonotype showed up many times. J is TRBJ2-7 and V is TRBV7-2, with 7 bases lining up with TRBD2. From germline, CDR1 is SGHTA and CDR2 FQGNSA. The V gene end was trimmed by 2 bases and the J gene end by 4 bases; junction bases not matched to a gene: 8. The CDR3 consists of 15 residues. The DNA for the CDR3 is TGTGCCAGCAGCTTACTAGGCGGGGGACTTTACGAGCAGTACTTC. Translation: CASSLLGGGLYEQYF.

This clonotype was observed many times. The CDR3 DNA sequence: TGTGCCAGCAGCCACACCCCCGAGGGTTCGAACACTGAAGCTTTCTTT. This encodes CASSHTPEGSNTEAFF. The chain is built from TRBV7-9 and TRBJ1-1; no definite D call. The CDR3 runs 16 residues. The germline V and J ends were trimmed by 5 bases and 1 base, with 17 bases remaining between them. Germline CDR1 is SEHNR and CDR2 is FQNEAQ (reference sequence).

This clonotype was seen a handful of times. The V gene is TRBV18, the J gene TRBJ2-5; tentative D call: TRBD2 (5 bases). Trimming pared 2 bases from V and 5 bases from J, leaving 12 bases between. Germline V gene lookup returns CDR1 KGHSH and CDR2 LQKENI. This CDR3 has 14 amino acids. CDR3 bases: TGTGCCAGCTCACCAGTGGGAGAACGGGAGACCCAGTACTTC. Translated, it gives CASSPVGERETQYF.

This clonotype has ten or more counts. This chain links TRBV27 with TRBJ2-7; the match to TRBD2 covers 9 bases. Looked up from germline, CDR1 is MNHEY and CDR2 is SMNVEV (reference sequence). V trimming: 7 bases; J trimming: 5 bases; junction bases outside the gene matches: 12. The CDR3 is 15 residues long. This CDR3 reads CASTTGREGFNEQYF. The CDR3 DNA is TGTGCCAGCACCACTGGGCGGGAGGGCTTCAACGAGCAGTACTTC.

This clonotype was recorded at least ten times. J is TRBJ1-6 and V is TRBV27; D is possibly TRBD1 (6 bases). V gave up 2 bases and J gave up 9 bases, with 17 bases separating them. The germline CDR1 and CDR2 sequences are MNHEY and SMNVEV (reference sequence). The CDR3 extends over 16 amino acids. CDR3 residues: CASSLTLAGVRSPLHF. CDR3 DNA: TGTGCCAGCAGTTTAACTTTGGCAGGGGTACGTTCACCCCTCCACTTT.

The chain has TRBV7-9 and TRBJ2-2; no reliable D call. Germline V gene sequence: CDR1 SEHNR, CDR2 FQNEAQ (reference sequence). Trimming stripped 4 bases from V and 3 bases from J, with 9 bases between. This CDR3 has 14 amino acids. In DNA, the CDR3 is TGTGCCAGCAGCTCCCACGATTACACCGGGGAGCTGTTTTTT. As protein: CASSSHDYTGELFF.

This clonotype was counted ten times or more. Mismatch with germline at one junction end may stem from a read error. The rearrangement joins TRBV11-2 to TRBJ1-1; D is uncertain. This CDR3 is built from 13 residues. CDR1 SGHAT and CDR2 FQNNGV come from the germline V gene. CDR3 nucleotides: TGTGCCAGCAGTTTAGAGGGCGGCACTGAAGCTTTCTTT. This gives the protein CASSLEGGTEAFF.

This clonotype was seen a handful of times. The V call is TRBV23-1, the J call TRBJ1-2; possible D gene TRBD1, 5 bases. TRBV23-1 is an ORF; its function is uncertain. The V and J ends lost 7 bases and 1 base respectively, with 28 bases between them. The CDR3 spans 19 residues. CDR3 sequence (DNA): TGCGCCAGCAAGTCCCACCCCCTTTGGGCCTGGGGGAGTAACTATGGCTACACCTTC. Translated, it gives CASKSHPLWAWGSNYGYTF.